Reported below is one TCR beta chain. Its antigen is unknown. The CDR3 is 15 amino acids. Germline V CDR1 and CDR2: GTSNPN, SVGIG (reference sequence). Trimming at V came to 0 bases and at J to 2 bases, leaving 3 bases not matched to a gene. This sample stems from a study of a mutant IDH1 vaccine in newly diagnosed glioma. The time point here: week 47, end of study. Every vaccination contained 300 ug of the mutant IDH1 20-mer peptide and was paired with topical imiquimod. Data came from immunoSEQ multiplex PCR; TCRdb stores just in-frame clones and leaves some out. The table shows roughly 50,000 clones, with 76% occurring only once.

The sample in question was PBMCs, obtained from a glioma patient whose treatment included an IDH1 peptide vaccine. The chain couples TRBV30 to TRBJ2-1, with 8 bases fitting TRBD1. This clonotype was obtained from a woman in her thirties or forties with glioma. Some clones in this sample may be carry-over from other donors' samples. The CDR3 region has the DNA TGTGCCTGGAGTGTACACAGGGGGGCCTACAATGAGCAGTTCTTC. The encoded protein is CAWSVHRGAYNEQFF.